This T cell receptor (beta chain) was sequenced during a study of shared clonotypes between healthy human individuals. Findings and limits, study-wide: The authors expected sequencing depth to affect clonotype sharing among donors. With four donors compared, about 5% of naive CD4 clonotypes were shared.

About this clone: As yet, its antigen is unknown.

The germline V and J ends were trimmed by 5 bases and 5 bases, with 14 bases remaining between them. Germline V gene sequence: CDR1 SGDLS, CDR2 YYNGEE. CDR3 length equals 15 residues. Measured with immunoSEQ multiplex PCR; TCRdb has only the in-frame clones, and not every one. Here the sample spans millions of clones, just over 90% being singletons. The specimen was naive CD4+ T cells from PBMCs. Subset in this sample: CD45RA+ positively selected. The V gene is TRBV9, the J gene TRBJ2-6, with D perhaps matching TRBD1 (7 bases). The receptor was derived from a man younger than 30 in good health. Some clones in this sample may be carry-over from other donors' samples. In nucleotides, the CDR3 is TGTGCCAGCAGTCAGGGGGGTGGCTGGGCCAACGTCCTGACTTTC. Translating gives CASSQGGGWANVLTF.